This T cell receptor beta chain was found in a study of blood T cell repertoires in COVID-19 (dated by TCRdb to the early 2020s). Context from the whole study: Collaborator samples came from the United States, Italy and Spain and covered acute and convalescent phases of COVID-19. The prospective study material was composed of cDNA or gDNA derived from T cells, B-cell-depleted T cells, or PBMCs. Subjects who had been exposed to COVID-19, were actively infected with it, or had recovered from it provided the deeply sampled blood TCRbeta repertoires that made up the dataset. A freely available public database, intended as a resource for researchers studying the immune response to SARS-CoV-2, is where the repertoires were released. The samples were drawn from the first 160 participants of the ongoing ImmuneRACE study and from over 950 subjects provided by 6 global collaborators. A de-identified subject ID, COVID-19 status, age in years and sex were almost always included in the sample metadata. Where HLA class I and class II types were available, the types were taken from metadata supplied by the sample provider, not from assay-based typing. Paper-wide results and their limitations: The quantity of clinical and demographic metadata differed by source and by participant and was supplied without curation.

In the prospective study, participants were about 18 to 100 years old, resided in approximately 25 geographic areas of the United States, and were enrolled through a virtual design. In the prospective study, participants were assigned to cohorts based on the clinical history participants reported in a screening survey and a study questionnaire. A participant counted as exposed if, within 2 weeks of entering the study, that participant had been in contact with someone who had a PCR-confirmed or clinician-diagnosed COVID-19 case. Mobile phlebotomists in the prospective study collected whole blood, serum and a nasopharyngeal or oropharyngeal swab from every participant. Prospective study participants could optionally give additional blood draws and questionnaires over a roughly two-month period. Before DNA extraction, blood samples from the prospective study were shipped at room temperature or frozen.

TCRbeta CDR3 regions were amplified from genomic DNA using the immunoSEQ Assay, a bias-controlled multiplex PCR. On the authors' methods: Within the assay, amplification of reference gene primers was used to estimate how many nucleated cells each sample contained. To quantify the absolute abundance of each unique TCRbeta CDR3 rearrangement, sequence reads were collapsed and filtered. For each sample, productive Simpson clonality was calculated by taking the square root of Simpson's diversity index across productive rearrangements. In its TCRdb copy, this immuneACCESS table keeps in-frame sequences only and misses some clones. Where compared with another copy, unresolved V genes explain less than half of these, and the others have no known cause. V and J calls and clone size are given by that table; D and trimming were obtained from the DNA. The sample records around 340,000 clones, 88% of which are singletons. The ten top clones hold 1% of the sample.

Remarks on this clone: It lacks a known antigen. Base qualities are missing; no much larger clone stands one base away.

Material: PBMCs or T cells enriched from blood (not recorded which). This TCR came from a woman aged 25-40 years who had been exposed to COVID-19.

CDR3 reads: CASSEGGRAGTDTQYF. Read as DNA, the sequence is TGTGCCAGCAGTGAAGGCGGCAGGGCGGGCACAGATACGCAGTATTTT. The rearranged segments are TRBV6-1 and TRBJ2-3; the D gene is possibly TRBD1, with 5 bases matching. Looking up the germline V gene yields CDR1 MNHNS and CDR2 SASEGT. The CDR3 covers 16 residues, taking in both the cysteine and the phenylalanine. Left in the record is the CDR3 DNA by itself, 48 bases read in frame from the first base. V sheds 1 base and J sheds 1 base, leaving 12 bases between their ends.